The sequence of this T cell receptor beta chain was determined in a study of blood T cell repertoires in COVID-19. Across the whole study: The origin of the acute and convalescent COVID-19 samples was the United States, Italy and Spain. PBMCs, B-cell-depleted T cells, or T cells provided the cDNA or gDNA that made up the material.

Germline V gives CDR1 SGHRS, CDR2 YFSETQ. Trimming shortened V by 6 bases and J by 3 bases, and 7 bases separated the two germline ends. The CDR3 is made up of 11 amino acids. Per the original methods: Reference gene primer amplification gave estimated nucleated cell counts. Clones were sequenced by immunoSEQ multiplex PCR, and TCRdb holds only the in-frame ones, with some missing. The V and J calls and the clone size are those of that table, but D and trimming were determined from the DNA. Found here are about 77,000 clones, 90% of them singletons; the top ten hold around a sixth. The rearrangement joins TRBV5-1 to TRBJ2-7, with D possibly TRBD2 on 5 matching bases. This sequence originates from a woman of 80 years or more with active or convalescent COVID-19. Sequencing was carried out using peripheral blood. The CDR3 region is CASTRGYEQYF. CDR3 bases: TGCGCCAGCACTCGGGGCTACGAGCAGTACTTC.